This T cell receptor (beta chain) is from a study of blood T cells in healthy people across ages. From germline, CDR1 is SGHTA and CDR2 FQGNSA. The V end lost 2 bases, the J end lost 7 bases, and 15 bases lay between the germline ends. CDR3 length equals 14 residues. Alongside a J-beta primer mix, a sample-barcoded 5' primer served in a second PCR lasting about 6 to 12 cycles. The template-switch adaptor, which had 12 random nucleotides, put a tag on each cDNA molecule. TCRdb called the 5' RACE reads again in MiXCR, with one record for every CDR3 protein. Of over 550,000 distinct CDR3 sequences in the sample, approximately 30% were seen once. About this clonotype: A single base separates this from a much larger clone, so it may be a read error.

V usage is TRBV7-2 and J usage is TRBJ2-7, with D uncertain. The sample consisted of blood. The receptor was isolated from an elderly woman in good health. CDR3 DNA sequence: TGTGCCAGCAGCTTATACGTGCGCGACAATGAGCAGTACTTC. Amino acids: CASSLYVRDNEQYF.